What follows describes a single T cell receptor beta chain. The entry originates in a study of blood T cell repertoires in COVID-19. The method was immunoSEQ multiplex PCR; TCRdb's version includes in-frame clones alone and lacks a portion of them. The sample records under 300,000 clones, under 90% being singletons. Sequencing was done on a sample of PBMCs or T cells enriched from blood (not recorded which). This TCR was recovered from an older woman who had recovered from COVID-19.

The CDR3 is CASTPLTGLSGEAFF. CDR3 bases: TGTGCCAGCACCCCTTTAACTGGTTTATCAGGGGAAGCTTTCTTT. The chain combines TRBV28 with TRBJ1-1, with a tentative D call TRBD1 (5 bases). V was cut by 7 bases and J by 8 bases, with 23 bases left in between. From germline, CDR1 is MDHEN and CDR2 SYDVKM. The CDR3 covers 15 residues.